Sequencing of this T cell receptor (beta chain) was carried out in a study of blood T cell repertoires in COVID-19. Study-wide background: From T cells, B-cell-depleted T cells, or PBMCs came the material, which was cDNA or gDNA.

Measured with immunoSEQ multiplex PCR; TCRdb has only the in-frame clones, and not every one. Of 220,000 or so clones listed, 80% to 85% were seen once; the top ten hold roughly 8%. The CDR3 length is 15 residues. Germline V CDR1 and CDR2: LGHDT, YNNKEL (reference sequence). Points on this clone: The junction shows a germline mismatch at one end, possibly a read error.

Material: peripheral blood. The chain recombines TRBV3-1 (or the pseudogene TRBV3-2) with TRBJ1-2; 7 bases map to TRBD1. This sequence originates from a woman at least 80 years old with COVID-19, enrolled during active disease. The CDR3, as DNA: TGTGCCAGCAGCCAAGATGAGGGGGCTTCAAGTGGCTACATCTTC. This codes for CASSQDEGASSGYIF.